The clone carrying this TCR beta chain came up many times. TCR beta CDR3 regions came from multiplex PCR with 32 forward V and 13 reverse J primers. MiXCR, applied by TCRdb to the multiplex PCR reads, yields one record per CDR3 protein. Here the sample spans under 35,000 distinct CDR3 sequences, about 29% being singletons. The data belong to a study of immune heterogeneity within non-small cell lung tumors. Per germline, CDR1 SNHLY and CDR2 FYNNEI. V was pared by 6 bases and J by 5 bases, with 11 bases of the junction left unmatched. This CDR3 region has 17 residues. Template input, which was bulk tumor genomic DNA, totaled approximately 640 ng per sample. Each primary tumor yielded several biopsies, collected far apart from one another at surgery. Before undergoing curative surgery, patients had newly diagnosed non-small cell lung cancer that was untreated.

The material sequenced was lung tumor tissue. This chain links TRBV2 with TRBJ2-3, with TRBD2 matching 13 bases. The receptor comes from a man in his forties with non-small cell lung cancer. CDR3 DNA sequence: TGTGCCAGCAGGGCCTACACTAGCGGGAGGGCCAGAGATACGCAGTATTTT. This encodes CASRAYTSGRARDTQYF.